This entry describes one T cell receptor beta chain. One end of the junction fails to match germline, which may point to a read error. Using a J-beta primer mix together with a sample-barcoded 5' primer, a second PCR was run for roughly 6 to 12 cycles. Via MiXCR, TCRdb re-called the 5' RACE reads, giving one row per CDR3 protein. Among around 1,000,000 distinct CDR3 sequences, around 27% were seen once, and the ten largest hold around 0.75%. This sample is part of a study of blood T cells in healthy people across ages. This CDR3 has 16 amino acids. Germline lookup yields CDR1 KGHSH and CDR2 LQKENI. In addition, the sample was reused for a study of T cells of mothers and their children.

The chain joins TRBV18 to TRBJ2-5, with 10 positions matching TRBD1. This receptor was taken from a girl aged 2-10 years in good health. Sequenced input: blood. This CDR3 is CARSRTGGTIGETQYF. Written as DNA, the CDR3 is TGTGCCCGCTCACGGACAGGGGGAACAATTGGAGAGACCCAGTACTTC.